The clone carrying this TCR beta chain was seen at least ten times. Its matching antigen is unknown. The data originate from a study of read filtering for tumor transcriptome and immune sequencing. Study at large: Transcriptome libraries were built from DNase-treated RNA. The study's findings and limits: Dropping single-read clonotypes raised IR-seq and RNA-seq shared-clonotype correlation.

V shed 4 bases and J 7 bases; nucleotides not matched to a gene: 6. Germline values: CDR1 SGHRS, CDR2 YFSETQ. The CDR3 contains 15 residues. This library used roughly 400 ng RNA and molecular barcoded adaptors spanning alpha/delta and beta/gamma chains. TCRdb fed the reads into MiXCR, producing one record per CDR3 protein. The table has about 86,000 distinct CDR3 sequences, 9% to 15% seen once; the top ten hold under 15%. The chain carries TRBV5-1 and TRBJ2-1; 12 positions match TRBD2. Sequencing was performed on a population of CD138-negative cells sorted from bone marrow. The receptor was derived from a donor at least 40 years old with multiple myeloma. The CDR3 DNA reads TGCGCCAGCAGCACCACTAGCGGGAGGAGGAATGAGCAGTTCTTC. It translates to CASSTTSGRRNEQFF.